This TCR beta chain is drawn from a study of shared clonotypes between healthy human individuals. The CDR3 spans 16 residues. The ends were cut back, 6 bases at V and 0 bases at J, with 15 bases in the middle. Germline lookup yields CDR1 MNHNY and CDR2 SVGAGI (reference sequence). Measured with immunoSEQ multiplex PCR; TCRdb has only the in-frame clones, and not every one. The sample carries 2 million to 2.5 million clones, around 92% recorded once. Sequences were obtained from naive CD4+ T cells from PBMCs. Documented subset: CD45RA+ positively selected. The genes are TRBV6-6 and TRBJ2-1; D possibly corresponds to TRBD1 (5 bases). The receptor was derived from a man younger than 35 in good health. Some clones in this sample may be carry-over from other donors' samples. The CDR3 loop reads CASSALTASSYNEQFF. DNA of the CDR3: TGTGCCAGCAGCGCACTGACAGCTAGCTCCTACAATGAGCAGTTCTTC.